This T cell receptor (beta chain) was identified during a study of PD-1 blockade in classical Hodgkin lymphoma. Profiled with immunoSEQ multiplex PCR; TCRdb holds only in-frame clones, not every one. The sample includes fewer than 100,000 clones, approximately 92% of them seen just once. Germline lookup yields CDR1 SEHNR and CDR2 FQNEAQ (reference sequence). V shed 3 bases and J shed 5 bases, with 11 bases lying between them. CDR3 length: 13 residues. Every one of the patients relapsed after autologous stem cell transplantation (brentuximab vedotin exposure was variable). Patients' outcomes at their best amounted to complete response, partial response or progressive disease.

V usage is TRBV7-9 and J usage is TRBJ2-7; the D is unclear. The input for sequencing was peripheral blood mononuclear cells (PBMCs), taken at baseline. This clonotype originated in a human donor with classical Hodgkin lymphoma. The CDR3 coding sequence is TGTGCCAGCAGCTTTGGAAGGTTGGACGAGCAGTACTTC. Protein product: CASSFGRLDEQYF.